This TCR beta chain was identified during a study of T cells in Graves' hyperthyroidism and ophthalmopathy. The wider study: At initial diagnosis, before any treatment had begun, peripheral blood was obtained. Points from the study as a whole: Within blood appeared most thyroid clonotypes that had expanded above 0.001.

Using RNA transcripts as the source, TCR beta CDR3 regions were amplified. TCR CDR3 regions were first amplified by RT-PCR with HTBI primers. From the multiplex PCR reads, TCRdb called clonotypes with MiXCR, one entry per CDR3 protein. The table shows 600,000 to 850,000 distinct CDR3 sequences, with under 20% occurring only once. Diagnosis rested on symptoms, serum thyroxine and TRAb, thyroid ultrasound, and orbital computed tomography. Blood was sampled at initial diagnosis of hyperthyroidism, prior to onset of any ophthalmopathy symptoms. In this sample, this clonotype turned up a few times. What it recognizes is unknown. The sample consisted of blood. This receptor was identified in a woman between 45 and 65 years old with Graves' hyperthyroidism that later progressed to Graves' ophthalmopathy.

CDR3 loop: CASYSGNIQYF. In DNA form, the CDR3 reads TGTGCCAGTTACTCCGGAAACATTCAGTACTTC. The chain employs TRBV12-3 or TRBV12-4 and TRBJ2-4; D not certain. The CDR3 length is 11 residues. V lost 9 bases and J lost 6, with 9 bases in between.